The 29 T cell receptor beta chains reported below all come from one sample, sequenced in a study of cytomegalovirus exposure and HLA in healthy donors. Profiled with immunoSEQ multiplex PCR; TCRdb holds only in-frame clones, not every one. The repertoire has about 130,000 clones, roughly 89% of them found once; the top ten carry 9%. The sequenced sample consisted of PBMCs. The receptor source for this set is a woman aged 18-29 years in good health and CMV-seropositive.

The chain recombines TRBV15 with TRBJ1-3, with a possible D match to TRBD1 (6 bases). Germline CDR1 is LNHNV and CDR2 is YYDKDF (reference sequence). V lost 2 bases and J 3 bases, leaving 11 bases between the germline ends. The CDR3 runs to 15 residues. This chain's CDR3 is CATSRNREFGNTIYF. The CDR3 nucleotides are TGTGCCACCAGCAGAAACAGGGAATTTGGAAACACCATATATTTT.

The chain uses TRBV4-2 and TRBJ1-4, with unresolved D. Trimming stripped 0 bases from V and 7 bases from J, with 15 bases between. The CDR3 covers 16 residues. Germline-derived CDR1 and CDR2 are LGHNA and YNFKEQ. The CDR3 spells CASSQDGLSEGEKLFF. In nucleotides, the CDR3 is TGTGCCAGCAGCCAAGACGGCCTTAGTGAGGGTGAAAAACTGTTTTTT.

The V and J genes are TRBV5-1 and TRBJ1-2; 11 nucleotides match TRBD1. Per germline, CDR1 SGHRS and CDR2 YFSETQ. V gave up 1 base and J gave up 6 bases; unmatched junction bases: 5. This CDR3 spans 15 amino acids. Here the CDR3 reads CASSLPRTGGDGYTF. The DNA of the CDR3 is TGCGCCAGCAGCTTGCCACGGACAGGGGGCGATGGCTACACCTTC.

The genes are TRBV7-2 and TRBJ2-1; TRBD1 agrees at 7 bases. Germline-derived CDR1 and CDR2 are SGHTA and FQGNSA. V lost 5 bases to trimming and J lost 9 bases; unmatched junction nucleotides: 7. This CDR3 is 13 amino acids long. This chain's CDR3 is CASSRTGNGEQFF. The CDR3 coding sequence is TGTGCCAGCAGCCGGACAGGCAACGGTGAGCAGTTCTTC.

The chain links TRBV6-1 to TRBJ1-3; TRBD1 matches 8 bases. Germline V gene lookup returns CDR1 MNHNS and CDR2 SASEGT. The CDR3 contains 15 residues. V shed 4 bases, J shed 4 bases, and the junction held 6 bases outside the gene matches. As DNA, the CDR3 is TGTGCCAGCAGTGGAAACAGGGGGTACGGAAACACCATATATTTT. Translating it yields CASSGNRGYGNTIYF.

This clone has a single count. The V and J genes are TRBV19 and TRBJ1-3; no definite D call. V was shortened by 8 bases and J by 4 bases, with 15 bases between the two germline ends. The CDR3 is 14 amino acids. CDR1 LNHDA and CDR2 SQIVND come from the germline V gene (reference sequence). CDR3 DNA: TGTGCCAGTGAACAAACAGCCAGGGGAAACACCATATATTTT. Amino acids: CASEQTARGNTIYF.

V gene TRBV14 combines with J gene TRBJ1-5; D remains ambiguous. CDR1 and CDR2 (germline): SGHDN, FVKESK. The CDR3 contains 13 residues. V gave up 1 base and J gave up 9 bases, with 10 bases separating them. The chain's CDR3 is CASSQVVGGPQHF. As DNA, the CDR3 is TGTGCCAGCAGCCAAGTCGTCGGAGGGCCCCAGCATTTT.

The rearrangement links TRBV5-6 to TRBJ2-3, with a weak D call TRBD2 (5 bases). The CDR3 loop spans 16 amino acids. Germline V gives CDR1 SGHDT, CDR2 YYEEEE. V was clipped by 1 base and J by 0 bases, with 12 bases between them. In nucleotides, the CDR3 is TGTGCCAGCAGCTTGCTCGCGGGCCCTAGCACAGATACGCAGTATTTT. Translating it yields CASSLLAGPSTDTQYF.

This sequence joins TRBV27 and TRBJ2-1, with 11 bases that match TRBD2. The CDR3 has 14 residues. Trimming took 7 bases from V and 8 from J; bases not matched to a gene: 7. Germline CDR1 reads MNHEY; CDR2 reads SMNVEV (reference sequence). CDR3 amino acids: CASTKLAGEDEQFF. In DNA form, the CDR3 reads TGTGCCAGCACCAAACTAGCGGGAGAAGATGAGCAGTTCTTC.

The rearrangement links TRBV11-2 to TRBJ2-1; TRBD1 matches 11 bases. The germline gives CDR1 SGHAT, CDR2 FQNNGV. The trim removed 6 bases at V and 6 bases at J, leaving 4 bases unmatched. The CDR3 is made up of 14 amino acids. CDR3 nucleotide sequence: TGTGCCAGCAGGGGAGGGACAGGGGGCAATGAGCAGTTCTTC. Its translation is CASRGGTGGNEQFF.

The sample holds one count of this clone. This chain joins TRBV10-3 and TRBJ1-2; D may be TRBD1 (5 bases). Trimming stripped 10 bases from V and 4 bases from J, with 19 bases between. The CDR3 loop spans 14 amino acids. Germline V gene lookup returns CDR1 ENHRY and CDR2 SYGVKD. CDR3 loop: CATRDSVMFYGYTF. The CDR3 nucleotides read TGTGCCACCCGAGACAGCGTGATGTTCTATGGCTACACCTTC.

This chain links TRBV5-1 with TRBJ1-1; D remains ambiguous. The germline V gene encodes CDR1 SGHRS and CDR2 YFSETQ. CDR3 size: 14 residues. V was shortened by 0 bases and J by 0 bases, with 6 bases between the two germline ends. The CDR3 spells CASSLDRLNTEAFF. CDR3 nucleotides: TGCGCCAGCAGCTTGGACAGACTGAACACTGAAGCTTTCTTT.

The DNA of the CDR3 is TGCGCCAGCTATGAGTCCGCGAACACCGGGGAGCTGTTTTTT. Its protein is CASYESANTGELFF. This chain links TRBV5-1 with TRBJ2-2; D remains unclear. This CDR3 is 14 amino acids long. Trimming took 7 bases from V and 0 from J, leaving 10 bases between them. In germline, CDR1 is SGHRS, CDR2 YFSETQ.

This clone has just one count. This rearrangement joins TRBV28 to TRBJ1-5; D is undetermined. The V gene lost 3 bases and the J gene lost 3 bases, with 9 bases spanning the gap. This CDR3 region has 14 residues. Germline loops: CDR1 MDHEN, CDR2 SYDVKM. CDR3 sequence reads: CASSFLAPNQPQHF. The CDR3 coding sequence is TGTGCCAGCAGTTTCTTGGCTCCCAATCAGCCCCAGCATTTT.

The chain couples TRBV4-1 to TRBJ2-3, with D perhaps TRBD1 (6 bases). Trimming took off 1 base at V and 8 bases at J, with 13 bases between the two ends. CDR3 length: 14 amino acids. Germline CDR1 reads MGHRA; CDR2 reads YSYEKL. CDR3 loop: CASSQVRGWGTQYF. The CDR3 DNA follows: TGCGCCAGCAGCCAAGTTAGGGGGTGGGGTACGCAGTATTTT.

The chain has TRBV4-1 and TRBJ2-5; maybe TRBD2 (6 bases). CDR3 length: 15 amino acids. V gave up 2 bases and J gave up 5 bases, with 15 bases separating them. The germline V gene encodes CDR1 MGHRA and CDR2 YSYEKL. The CDR3 nucleotides are TGCGCCAGCAGCCAAAGGGCCCTCAGCGGGGAGACCCAGTACTTC. This gives the protein CASSQRALSGETQYF.

V gene TRBV7-8 combines with J gene TRBJ1-2, with 9 bases lining up with TRBD1. The length of the CDR3 is 16 residues. V gave up 4 bases and J gave up 0 bases; unmatched junction bases: 6. Germline CDR1 reads SGHVS; CDR2 reads FQNEAQ. CDR3 coding DNA: TGTGCCAGCAGCTCCATAGGACAGGGGTCTAACTATGGCTACACCTTC. The encoded protein is CASSSIGQGSNYGYTF. Together with reference TRBV7-8 and TRBJ1-2, the CDR3 gives the full variable domain: GAGVSQSPRYKVAKRGQDVALRCDPISGHVSLFWYQQALGQGPEFLTYFQNEAQLDKSGLPSDRFFAERPEGSVSTLKIQRTQQEDSAVYLCASSSIGQGSNYGYTFGSGTRLTVV.

This rearrangement joins TRBV2 to TRBJ2-5, with D possibly TRBD2 on 7 matching bases. There are 15 residues in the CDR3. CDR1 and CDR2 (germline): SNHLY, FYNNEI. V lost 1 base to trimming and J lost 1 base, with 10 bases between them. The CDR3, as DNA: TGTGCCAGCAGTGAAGGGGGGGGCTCCCAAGAGACCCAGTACTTC. Amino acid sequence: CASSEGGGSQETQYF.

The rearrangement joins TRBV18 to TRBJ1-1; tentatively, D is TRBD1 (6 bases). Per the germline V gene, CDR1 is KGHSH and CDR2 is LQKENI. The CDR3 sequence is 14 residues long. Trimming took 3 bases from V and 1 from J, leaving 9 bases between them. CDR3 bases: TGTGCCAGCTCACCGGGACACCAGAACACTGAAGCTTTCTTT. As protein: CASSPGHQNTEAFF.

The chain carries TRBV7-9 and TRBJ2-7; 8 bases are a match to TRBD1. The CDR3 covers 13 residues. The germline V gene has CDR1 SEHNR and CDR2 FQNEAQ (reference sequence). Trimming cost V 4 bases and J 3 bases; bases outside gene matches: 2. The CDR3 loop reads CASSWTGNYEQYF. CDR3 sequence (DNA): TGTGCCAGCAGCTGGACAGGGAACTACGAGCAGTACTTC.

The chain combines TRBV27 with TRBJ2-2, with TRBD1 identical over 11 bases. Trimming cost V 5 bases and J 7 bases; bases outside gene matches: 9. The CDR3 totals 16 residues. Germline assignment: CDR1 MNHEY and CDR2 SMNVEV (reference sequence). CDR3 protein: CASSPSPGQGVGELFF. The DNA for the CDR3 is TGTGCCAGCAGTCCTTCTCCGGGACAGGGGGTCGGGGAGCTGTTTTTT.

V gene TRBV2 combines with J gene TRBJ2-7, with TRBD2 identical over 12 bases. The germline gives CDR1 SNHLY, CDR2 FYNNEI. This CDR3 contains 16 residues. V shed 7 bases, J shed 3 bases, and the junction held 10 bases outside the gene matches. In nucleotides, the CDR3 is TGTGCCAGCAAAATAGGTCTAGCGGGAGGGGTCTACGAGCAGTACTTC. Protein product: CASKIGLAGGVYEQYF. The full variable domain, its missing parts supplied by reference TRBV2 and TRBJ2-7, is EPEVTQTPSHQVTQMGQEVILRCVPISNHLYFYWYRQILGQKVEFLVSFYNNEISEKSEIFDDQFSVERPDGSNFTLKIRSTKLEDSAMYFCASKIGLAGGVYEQYFGPGTRLTVT.

The V and J genes are TRBV4-1 and TRBJ2-6, with 9 bases identical to TRBD1. The trim removed 0 bases at V and 0 bases at J, leaving 6 bases unmatched. This CDR3 is built from 19 residues. CDR1 and CDR2 (germline): MGHRA, YSYEKL. The CDR3 spells CASSQDGTGLPSGANVLTF. The CDR3 DNA sequence: TGCGCCAGCAGCCAAGATGGGACAGGGTTGCCCTCTGGGGCCAACGTCCTGACTTTC.

This clone was detected only once. The chain joins TRBV18 to TRBJ1-5, with unresolved D. Trimming stripped 6 bases from V and 4 bases from J, with 16 bases between. Germline V gene data show CDR1 as KGHSH and CDR2 as LQKENI. This CDR3 contains 15 residues. The DNA for the CDR3 is TGTGCCAGCTCCCCCTCGGAGGGTCTTAATCAGCCCCAGCATTTT. This translates into CASSPSEGLNQPQHF.

The chain uses TRBV6-1 and TRBJ1-2; TRBD1 might be the D (5 bases). Germline-derived CDR1 and CDR2 are MNHNS and SASEGT. Trimming cost V 4 bases and J 4 bases, with 19 bases left between them. This CDR3 has 16 residues. The CDR3 coding sequence is TGTGCCAGCAGTGGCTGGGGCAGGGAAAGGGGCTATGGCTACACCTTC. As protein: CASSGWGRERGYGYTF.

The chain combines TRBV19 with TRBJ1-5; D unresolved. The CDR3 spans 15 residues. V gave up 7 bases and J gave up 0 bases, with 13 bases separating them. Germline CDR1 is LNHDA and CDR2 is SQIVND (reference sequence). CDR3 region: CASTEWGDSNQPQHF. DNA for the CDR3: TGTGCCAGTACCGAGTGGGGAGATAGCAATCAGCCCCAGCATTTT. The full variable domain, in which reference TRBV19 and TRBJ1-5 provide the parts outside the CDR3, is DGGITQSPKYLFRKEGQNVTLSCEQNLNHDAMYWYRQDPGQGLRLIYYSQIVNDFQKGDIAEGYSVSREKKESFPLTVTSAQKNPTAFYLCASTEWGDSNQPQHFGDGTRLSIL.

The chain couples TRBV6-5 to TRBJ1-1; no clear D gene. Germline CDR1 is MNHEY and CDR2 is SVGAGI. Trimming removed 0 bases at V and 5 bases at J, with 7 bases between. This CDR3 has 13 residues. DNA for the CDR3: TGTGCCAGCAGTTACTCGACATCGACTGAAGCTTTCTTT. Protein product: CASSYSTSTEAFF.

The chain is built from TRBV25-1 and TRBJ1-5; D gene uncertain. The CDR3 loop spans 13 amino acids. Germline-derived CDR1 and CDR2 are MGHDK and SYGVNS. The ends were cut back, 2 bases at V and 7 bases at J, with 9 bases in the middle. This CDR3 is CASSETFEQPQHF. The CDR3 DNA follows: TGTGCCAGCAGTGAAACTTTCGAGCAGCCCCAGCATTTT.

J is TRBJ2-7 and V is TRBV9; a weak D match, TRBD2 (5 bases). Germline V gene sequence: CDR1 SGDLS, CDR2 YYNGEE. CDR3 size: 15 residues. V lost 1 base and J 4 bases, leaving 15 bases between the germline ends. CDR3 DNA sequence: TGTGCCAGCAGCGTAATCGGAGCGGAACCTTACGAGCAGTACTTC. It yields the protein CASSVIGAEPYEQYF.